This T cell receptor (beta chain) emerged from a study of blood T cell repertoires in COVID-19. V dropped 6 bases and J dropped 1; count of bases not matched to a gene: 9. Germline loops: CDR1 PRHDT, CDR2 FYEKMQ (reference sequence). The CDR3 sequence is 16 residues long. Generated by immunoSEQ multiplex PCR, the TCRdb table keeps only in-frame clones and is missing some. Of over 300,000 clones in the sample, roughly 90% are singletons; the top ten hold approximately 1%. Clinical histories supplied by participants themselves formed the basis of cohort assignment. J is TRBJ1-2 and V is TRBV13, with TRBD1 matching over 9 bases. The TCR was taken from a woman aged 25 to 45 with acute COVID-19. Sequenced: PBMCs or T cells enriched from blood (not recorded which). CDR3 DNA: TGTGCCAGCAGTGTAGAATGGACAGGGGTTAACTATGGCTACACCTTC. This translates into CASSVEWTGVNYGYTF.